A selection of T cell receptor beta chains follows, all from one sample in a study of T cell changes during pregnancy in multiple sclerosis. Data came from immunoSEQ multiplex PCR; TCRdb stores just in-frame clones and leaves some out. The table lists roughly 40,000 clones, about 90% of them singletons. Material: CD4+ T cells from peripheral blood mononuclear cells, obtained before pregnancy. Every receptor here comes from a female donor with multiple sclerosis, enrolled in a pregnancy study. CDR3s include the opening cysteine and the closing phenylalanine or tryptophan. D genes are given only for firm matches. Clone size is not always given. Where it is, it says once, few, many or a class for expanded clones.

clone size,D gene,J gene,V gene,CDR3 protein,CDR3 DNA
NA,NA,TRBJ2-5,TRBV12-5,CASGSDSQETQYF,TGTGCTAGTGGTTCGGACAGCCAAGAGACCCAGTACTTC
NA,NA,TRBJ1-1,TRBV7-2,CASSLDWTDDYEAFF,TGTGCCAGCAGCTTAGATTGGACAGATGATTATGAAGCTTTCTTT
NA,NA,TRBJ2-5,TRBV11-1,CASSPATGGAGGETQYF,TGTGCCAGCAGCCCCGCCACCGGGGGAGCTGGCGGGGAGACCCAGTACTTC
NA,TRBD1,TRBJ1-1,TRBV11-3,CASSLRGQEAFF,TGTGCCAGCAGCTTAAGGGGACAGGAAGCTTTCTTT
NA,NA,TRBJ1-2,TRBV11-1,CASSLDGIGSGYTF,TGTGCCAGCAGCTTAGACGGGATTGGCAGTGGCTACACCTTC
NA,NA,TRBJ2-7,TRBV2,CASRSPGLRDEQYF,TGTGCCAGCAGGAGTCCGGGACTGCGAGACGAGCAGTACTTC
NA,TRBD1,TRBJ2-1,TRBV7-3,CASSFSGTGLYNEQFF,TGTGCCAGCAGCTTCTCCGGGACAGGGCTCTACAATGAGCAGTTCTTC
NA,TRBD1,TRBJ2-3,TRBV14,CASSLRTGGTDTQYF,TGTGCCAGCAGCTTGCGGACAGGGGGCACAGATACGCAGTATTTT
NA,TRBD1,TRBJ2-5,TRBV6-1,CASTRQGVTQYF,TGTGCCAGCACCCGACAGGGGGTGACCCAGTACTTC
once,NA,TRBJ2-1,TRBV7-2,CASSPGIYNEQFF,TGTGCCAGCAGTCCCGGGATCTACAATGAGCAGTTCTTC
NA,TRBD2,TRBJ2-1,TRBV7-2,CASIKGLAAGNEQFF,TGTGCCAGCATCAAGGGGCTAGCGGCGGGTAATGAGCAGTTCTTC
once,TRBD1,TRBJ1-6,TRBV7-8,CASSSWTGDYNSPLHF,TGTGCCAGCAGCAGTTGGACAGGGGATTATAATTCACCCCTCCACTTT
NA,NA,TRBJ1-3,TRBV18,CASSPIGESGNTIYF,TGTGCCAGCTCACCAATCGGGGAGTCAGGAAACACCATATATTTT
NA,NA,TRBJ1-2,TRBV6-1,CASSDLGGARDYYGYTF,TGTGCCAGCAGTGATCTCGGGGGGGCCAGGGATTACTATGGCTACACCTTC
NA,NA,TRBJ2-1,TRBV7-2,CASSLVARANEQFF,TGTGCCAGCAGCTTAGTGGCCAGGGCCAATGAGCAGTTCTTC
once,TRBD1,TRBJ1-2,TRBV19,CASTARTGFDYYGYTF,TGTGCCAGTACCGCCAGGACAGGGTTCGACTACTATGGCTACACCTTC
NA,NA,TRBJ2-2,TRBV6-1,CASSVWAGSGTGELFF,TGTGCCAGCAGTGTCTGGGCAGGGTCGGGCACCGGGGAGCTGTTTTTT
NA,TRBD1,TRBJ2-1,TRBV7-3,CASSPRTGYNEQFF,TGTGCCAGCAGCCCCAGGACAGGCTACAATGAGCAGTTCTTC
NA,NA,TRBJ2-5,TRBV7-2,CASSFRGAETQYF,TGTGCCAGCAGCTTTCGGGGGGCCGAGACCCAGTACTTC
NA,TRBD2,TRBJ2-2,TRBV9,CASSVASGEGTGELFF,TGTGCCAGCAGCGTAGCTAGCGGGGAGGGCACCGGGGAGCTGTTTTTT
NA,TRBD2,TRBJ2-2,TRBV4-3,CASSRSGGAVVGELFF,TGCGCCAGCAGCCGTAGCGGGGGGGCCGTAGTCGGGGAGCTGTTTTTT
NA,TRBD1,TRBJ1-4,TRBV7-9,CASSPVPGQGNEKLFF,TGTGCCAGCAGCCCAGTACCGGGACAGGGGAATGAAAAACTGTTTTTT
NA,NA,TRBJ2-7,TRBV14,CASSQVRAPYEQYF,TGTGCCAGCAGCCAAGTCAGGGCGCCCTACGAGCAGTACTTC
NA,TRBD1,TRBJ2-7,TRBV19,CASSMGTGSSYEQYF,TGTGCCAGTAGTATGGGGACAGGGTCCTCCTACGAGCAGTACTTC
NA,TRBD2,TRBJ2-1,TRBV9,CASSPSSGGAYNEQFF,TGTGCCAGCAGCCCGTCCAGCGGGGGGGCCTACAATGAGCAGTTCTTC
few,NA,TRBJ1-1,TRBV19,CASGQGSGGFTEAFF,TGTGCCAGTGGGCAAGGATCGGGAGGGTTCACTGAAGCTTTCTTT
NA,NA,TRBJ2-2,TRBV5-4,CASSVGPLNTGELFF,TGTGCCAGTTCGGTGGGGCCTTTGAACACCGGGGAGCTGTTTTTT
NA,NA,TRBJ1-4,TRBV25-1,CASSDEEKLFF,TGTGCCAGCAGTGATGAGGAAAAACTGTTTTTT
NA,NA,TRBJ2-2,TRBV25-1,CASSDSVGVTGELFF,TGTGCCAGCAGTGACTCTGTAGGGGTCACCGGGGAGCTGTTTTTT
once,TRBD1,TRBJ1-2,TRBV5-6,CASSSQRDRGWYGYTF,TGTGCCAGCAGCTCACAACGAGACAGGGGTTGGTATGGCTACACCTTC
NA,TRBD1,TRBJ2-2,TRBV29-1,CSVEDRGLSGELFF,TGCAGCGTTGAAGACAGGGGGTTGTCCGGGGAGCTGTTTTTT
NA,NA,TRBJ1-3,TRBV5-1,CASSLGYRGDSGNTIYF,TGCGCCAGCAGCTTGGGTTATCGCGGGGATTCGGGAAACACCATATATTTT
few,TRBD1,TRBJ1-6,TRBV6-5,CASSYPPTGANSPLHF,TGTGCCAGCAGTTACCCTCCCACAGGGGCCAATTCACCCCTCCACTTT
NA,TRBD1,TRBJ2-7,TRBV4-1,CASSLPGRTGVYEQYF,TGCGCCAGCAGCCTCCCTGGAAGGACAGGGGTATACGAGCAGTACTTC
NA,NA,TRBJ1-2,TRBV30,CAWAGGGYGYTF,TGTGCCTGGGCCGGCGGAGGTTATGGCTACACCTTC
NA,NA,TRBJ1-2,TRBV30,CAWRRRGGYTF,TGTGCCTGGAGGCGTAGGGGGGGCTACACCTTC
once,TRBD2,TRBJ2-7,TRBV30,CAWKGLARPYEQYF,TGTGCCTGGAAGGGACTAGCCCGGCCCTACGAGCAGTACTTC
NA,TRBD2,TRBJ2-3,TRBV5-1,CASSLLAGGSDTQYF,TGCGCCAGCAGCCTGCTAGCGGGGGGCTCAGATACGCAGTATTTT
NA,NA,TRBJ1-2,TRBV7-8,CASSLHLSRGVGGYTF,TGTGCCAGCAGCTTACATTTGAGTCGGGGGGTTGGTGGCTACACCTTC
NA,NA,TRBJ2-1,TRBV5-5,CASSVPGTLNEQFF,TGTGCCAGCAGCGTTCCAGGGACATTAAATGAGCAGTTCTTC
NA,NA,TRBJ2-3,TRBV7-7,CASSFRSGDTQYF,TGTGCTAGCAGCTTTCGGTCGGGAGATACGCAGTATTTT
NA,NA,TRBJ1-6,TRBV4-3,CASSQEPRNSPLHF,TGCGCCAGCAGCCAAGAGCCCAGGAATTCACCCCTCCACTTT
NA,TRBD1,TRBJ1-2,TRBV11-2,CASSLTDRDYGYTF,TGTGCCAGCAGCTTAACCGACAGGGACTATGGCTACACCTTC
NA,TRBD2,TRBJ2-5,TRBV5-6,CASSWGGEPRYF,TGTGCCAGCAGCTGGGGGGGAGAGCCGCGGTACTTC
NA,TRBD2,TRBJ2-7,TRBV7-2,CASSLRTSGLTYEQYF,TGTGCCAGCAGCTTACGGACTAGCGGACTTACGTACGAGCAGTACTTC
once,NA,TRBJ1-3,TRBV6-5,CASSYSGQGTLNTIYF,TGTGCCAGCAGTTACTCGGGGCAGGGAACGTTAAACACCATATATTTT
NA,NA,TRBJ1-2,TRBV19,CASSEVVLYGYTF,TGTGCCAGTAGTGAGGTAGTACTCTATGGCTACACCTTC
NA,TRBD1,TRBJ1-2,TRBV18,CASSLRQGLEGYTF,TGTGCCAGCTCACTCAGACAGGGGTTAGAAGGCTACACCTTC